The rows below give T cell receptor beta chains drawn from one sample of a study of T-cell reconstitution after alpha-beta-depleted transplantation in children. One entry per CDR3 protein results from TCRdb running MiXCR on the PCR reads. Among almost 500,000 distinct CDR3 sequences listed, roughly a tenth were seen once. Sample: PBMCs, taken before TCRalphabeta/CD19-depleted stem cell transplant. Receptors originate from a child aged 2 to 10 with inherited bone marrow failure, due to receive a stem cell transplant. CDR3s include the opening cysteine and the closing phenylalanine or tryptophan. D genes are given only for firm matches. Clone size is stated in some rows and not others, as once, few, many or a class when expanded.

>TRBV10-3|many|TRBD2|TRBJ2-3
CAISEFSAGGTDTQYF
TGTGCCATCAGTGAGTTCTCAGCGGGAGGGACAGATACGCAGTATTTT
>TRBV5-1|few|NA|TRBJ1-2
CASSLDRYGYTF
TGCGCCAGCAGCTTGGACAGATATGGCTACACCTTC
>TRBV2|NA|NA|TRBJ2-3
CARCLGPRTDSRTDTQYF
TGTGCCCGCTGCTTGGGGCCCAGAACGGACAGCCGCACAGATACGCAGTATTTT
>TRBV6-5|many|TRBD2|TRBJ2-2
CASSWTSGKYTGELFF
TGTGCCAGCAGTTGGACTAGCGGGAAGTACACCGGGGAGCTGTTTTTT
>TRBV7-9|many|NA|TRBJ2-6
CASSLSASGANVLTF
TGTGCCAGCAGCTTGTCGGCCTCTGGGGCCAACGTCCTGACTTTC
>TRBV7-2|many|NA|TRBJ1-1
CASSFAWGGSTEAFF
TGTGCCAGCAGCTTCGCATGGGGGGGTAGCACTGAAGCTTTCTTT
>TRBV20-1|few|NA|TRBJ2-7
CSASGWDEQYF
TGCAGTGCTAGTGGGTGGGACGAGCAGTACTTC
>TRBV24-1|many|TRBD1|TRBJ2-1
CATSRGQGLYNEQFF
TGTGCCACCAGCCGAGGACAGGGGCTCTACAATGAGCAGTTCTTC
>TRBV7-9|many|NA|TRBJ2-1
CASSPWRGEQFF
TGTGCCAGCAGCCCTTGGCGGGGTGAGCAGTTCTTC
>TRBV25-1|many|TRBD1|TRBJ2-7
CASEGQGWIEQYF
TGTGCCAGCGAGGGACAGGGATGGATCGAGCAGTACTTC
>TRBV25-1|many|NA|TRBJ1-6
CASSEMGAFSPLHF
TGTGCCAGCAGTGAAATGGGGGCCTTTTCACCCCTCCACTTT
>TRBV20-1|many|NA|TRBJ1-6
CSARRTAANSPLHF
TGCAGTGCTAGAAGAACAGCGGCTAATTCACCCCTCCACTTT
>TRBV7-9|many|TRBD1|TRBJ1-5
CASSLSRAGGDQPQHF
TGTGCCAGCAGCTTAAGTCGGGCAGGGGGTGATCAGCCCCAGCATTTT
>TRBV30|many|NA|TRBJ2-5
CAWKQVFRETQYF
TGTGCCTGGAAACAAGTGTTTAGGGAGACCCAGTACTTC
>TRBV7-8|NA|NA|TRBJ1-4
CASRGGFVEKLFF
TGTGCCAGCAGGGGCGGCTTTGTAGAAAAACTGTTTTTT
>TRBV7-6|NA|TRBD1|TRBJ2-7
CASSLVGTGISEQYF
TGTGCCAGCAGCTTAGTAGGGACAGGGATAAGTGAGCAGTACTTC
>TRBV20-1|many|NA|TRBJ2-7
CSAASPGAPWAYF
TGCAGTGCTGCTTCACCGGGCGCACCCTGGGCTTACTTC
>TRBV20-1|NA|NA|TRBJ2-3
CSAEGPNQISDTQYF
TGCAGTGCTGAAGGACCCAACCAAATATCAGATACGCAGTATTTT
>TRBV4-1|NA|TRBD1|TRBJ2-1
CASSQYSLADRGDSGTYEQFF
TGCGCCAGCAGCCAATACTCCTTGGCGGACAGGGGAGACTCCGGTACATATGAGCAGTTCTTC
>TRBV12-3/TRBV12-4|many|NA|TRBJ2-2
CASRRDSQELFF
TGTGCCAGCAGGAGGGACTCCCAGGAGCTGTTTTTT
>TRBV29-1|many|TRBD1|TRBJ2-3
CSGGEGTGDTDTQYF
TGCAGCGGCGGGGAAGGGACAGGGGACACAGATACGCAGTATTTT
>TRBV4-3|many|TRBD1|TRBJ2-5
CASSQGTGKTQYF
TGCGCCAGCAGCCAGGGGACAGGGAAGACCCAGTACTTC
>TRBV13|many|TRBD1|TRBJ2-4
CASSLTGQAKNIQYF
TGTGCCAGCAGCTTAACGGGACAGGCCAAAAACATTCAGTACTTC
>TRBV5-1|many|TRBD2|TRBJ2-1
CATSTSPNNEQFF
TGCGCCACCTCGACTAGCCCAAACAATGAGCAGTTCTTC
>TRBV28|few|TRBD2|TRBJ2-7
CATRKSGTRGGEQYF
TGTGCCACGCGGAAATCCGGGACTAGAGGGGGCGAGCAGTACTTC
>TRBV7-8|NA|TRBD2|TRBJ2-1
CASSEGTSGVPTGNEQFF
TGTGCCAGCAGCGAAGGTACTAGCGGGGTCCCCACAGGCAATGAGCAGTTCTTC
>TRBV18|many|NA|TRBJ1-3
CASSPPGGRDSGNTIYF
TGTGCCAGCTCACCACCGGGCGGACGCGACTCTGGAAACACCATATATTTT
>TRBV28|many|NA|TRBJ2-3
CASSFQDTQYF
TGTGCCAGCAGTTTCCAAGATACGCAGTATTTT
>TRBV20-1|NA|NA|TRBJ1-5
CCARSGARSNQPQHF
TGCTGTGCTAGGTCCGGGGCCCGAAGCAATCAGCCCCAGCATTTT
>TRBV12-3/TRBV12-4|few|TRBD2|TRBJ2-7
CASSFLPPGLAGAYEQYF
TGTGCCAGCAGTTTCCTACCACCCGGACTAGCGGGAGCCTACGAGCAGTACTTC
>TRBV20-1|NA|NA|TRBJ2-5
CSAPRRKGPPQETQYF
TGCAGTGCCCCCCGCCGGAAAGGCCCCCCACAAGAGACCCAGTACTTC
>TRBV5-1|many|TRBD2|TRBJ2-3
CASRPTSGRSQDTQYF
TGCGCCAGCAGACCAACTAGCGGGAGAAGTCAAGATACGCAGTATTTT
>TRBV4-1|few|NA|TRBJ1-1
CASSQPQTANTEAFF
TGCGCCAGCAGCCAACCCCAGACAGCGAACACTGAAGCTTTCTTT
>TRBV20-1|many|TRBD1|TRBJ2-7
CSGQGDYEQYF
TGCAGTGGACAGGGGGACTACGAGCAGTACTTC
>TRBV25-1|many|NA|TRBJ2-6
CASSEFQDNLGSGANVLTF
TGTGCCAGCAGTGAATTTCAGGACAATCTTGGATCCGGGGCCAACGTCCTGACTTTC
>TRBV5-1|many|TRBD2|TRBJ2-3
CASSFMTSGNATQYF
TGCGCCAGCAGCTTCATGACTAGCGGGAACGCTACGCAGTATTTT
>TRBV12-3/TRBV12-4|many|NA|TRBJ2-5
CASSLFTHRSMYQETQYF
TGTGCCAGCAGTCTCTTTACACACAGGTCCATGTACCAAGAGACCCAGTACTTC